This T cell receptor beta chain was captured by sequencing in a study of T cell responses to AZD1222 COVID-19 vaccine. About the study: Second-dose recipients at about 4 or about 12 weeks were treated as one pooled group.

To note about this clone: What it binds is not known.

CDR1 and CDR2 (germline): SGHTA, FQGTGA. The CDR3 sequence is 15 residues long. Between the trimmed V and J ends, which lost 1 base and 5 bases, there was a span of 11 bases. TCRdb keeps only in-frame clones here, not all; method: immunoSEQ multiplex PCR. The repertoire holds 75,000 to 100,000 clones, with 90% to 95% as singletons. Study results and limitations: Only 5 to 7 AZD1222 recipients tested seropositive at baseline. Close to half of all spike-specific TCRs reportedly target regions of the variants that are unmutated. Every sample of the repertoires postdated the peak T cell response.

The chain has TRBV7-3 and TRBJ1-4; D is unresolved. Sequenced here: peripheral blood, sampled on day 0 of AZD1222 vaccination. The TCR was taken from an adult in good health. Written as DNA, the CDR3 is TGTGCCAGCAGCTTAATAAGGGAGGGAAATGAAAAACTGTTTTTT. The encoded protein is CASSLIREGNEKLFF.